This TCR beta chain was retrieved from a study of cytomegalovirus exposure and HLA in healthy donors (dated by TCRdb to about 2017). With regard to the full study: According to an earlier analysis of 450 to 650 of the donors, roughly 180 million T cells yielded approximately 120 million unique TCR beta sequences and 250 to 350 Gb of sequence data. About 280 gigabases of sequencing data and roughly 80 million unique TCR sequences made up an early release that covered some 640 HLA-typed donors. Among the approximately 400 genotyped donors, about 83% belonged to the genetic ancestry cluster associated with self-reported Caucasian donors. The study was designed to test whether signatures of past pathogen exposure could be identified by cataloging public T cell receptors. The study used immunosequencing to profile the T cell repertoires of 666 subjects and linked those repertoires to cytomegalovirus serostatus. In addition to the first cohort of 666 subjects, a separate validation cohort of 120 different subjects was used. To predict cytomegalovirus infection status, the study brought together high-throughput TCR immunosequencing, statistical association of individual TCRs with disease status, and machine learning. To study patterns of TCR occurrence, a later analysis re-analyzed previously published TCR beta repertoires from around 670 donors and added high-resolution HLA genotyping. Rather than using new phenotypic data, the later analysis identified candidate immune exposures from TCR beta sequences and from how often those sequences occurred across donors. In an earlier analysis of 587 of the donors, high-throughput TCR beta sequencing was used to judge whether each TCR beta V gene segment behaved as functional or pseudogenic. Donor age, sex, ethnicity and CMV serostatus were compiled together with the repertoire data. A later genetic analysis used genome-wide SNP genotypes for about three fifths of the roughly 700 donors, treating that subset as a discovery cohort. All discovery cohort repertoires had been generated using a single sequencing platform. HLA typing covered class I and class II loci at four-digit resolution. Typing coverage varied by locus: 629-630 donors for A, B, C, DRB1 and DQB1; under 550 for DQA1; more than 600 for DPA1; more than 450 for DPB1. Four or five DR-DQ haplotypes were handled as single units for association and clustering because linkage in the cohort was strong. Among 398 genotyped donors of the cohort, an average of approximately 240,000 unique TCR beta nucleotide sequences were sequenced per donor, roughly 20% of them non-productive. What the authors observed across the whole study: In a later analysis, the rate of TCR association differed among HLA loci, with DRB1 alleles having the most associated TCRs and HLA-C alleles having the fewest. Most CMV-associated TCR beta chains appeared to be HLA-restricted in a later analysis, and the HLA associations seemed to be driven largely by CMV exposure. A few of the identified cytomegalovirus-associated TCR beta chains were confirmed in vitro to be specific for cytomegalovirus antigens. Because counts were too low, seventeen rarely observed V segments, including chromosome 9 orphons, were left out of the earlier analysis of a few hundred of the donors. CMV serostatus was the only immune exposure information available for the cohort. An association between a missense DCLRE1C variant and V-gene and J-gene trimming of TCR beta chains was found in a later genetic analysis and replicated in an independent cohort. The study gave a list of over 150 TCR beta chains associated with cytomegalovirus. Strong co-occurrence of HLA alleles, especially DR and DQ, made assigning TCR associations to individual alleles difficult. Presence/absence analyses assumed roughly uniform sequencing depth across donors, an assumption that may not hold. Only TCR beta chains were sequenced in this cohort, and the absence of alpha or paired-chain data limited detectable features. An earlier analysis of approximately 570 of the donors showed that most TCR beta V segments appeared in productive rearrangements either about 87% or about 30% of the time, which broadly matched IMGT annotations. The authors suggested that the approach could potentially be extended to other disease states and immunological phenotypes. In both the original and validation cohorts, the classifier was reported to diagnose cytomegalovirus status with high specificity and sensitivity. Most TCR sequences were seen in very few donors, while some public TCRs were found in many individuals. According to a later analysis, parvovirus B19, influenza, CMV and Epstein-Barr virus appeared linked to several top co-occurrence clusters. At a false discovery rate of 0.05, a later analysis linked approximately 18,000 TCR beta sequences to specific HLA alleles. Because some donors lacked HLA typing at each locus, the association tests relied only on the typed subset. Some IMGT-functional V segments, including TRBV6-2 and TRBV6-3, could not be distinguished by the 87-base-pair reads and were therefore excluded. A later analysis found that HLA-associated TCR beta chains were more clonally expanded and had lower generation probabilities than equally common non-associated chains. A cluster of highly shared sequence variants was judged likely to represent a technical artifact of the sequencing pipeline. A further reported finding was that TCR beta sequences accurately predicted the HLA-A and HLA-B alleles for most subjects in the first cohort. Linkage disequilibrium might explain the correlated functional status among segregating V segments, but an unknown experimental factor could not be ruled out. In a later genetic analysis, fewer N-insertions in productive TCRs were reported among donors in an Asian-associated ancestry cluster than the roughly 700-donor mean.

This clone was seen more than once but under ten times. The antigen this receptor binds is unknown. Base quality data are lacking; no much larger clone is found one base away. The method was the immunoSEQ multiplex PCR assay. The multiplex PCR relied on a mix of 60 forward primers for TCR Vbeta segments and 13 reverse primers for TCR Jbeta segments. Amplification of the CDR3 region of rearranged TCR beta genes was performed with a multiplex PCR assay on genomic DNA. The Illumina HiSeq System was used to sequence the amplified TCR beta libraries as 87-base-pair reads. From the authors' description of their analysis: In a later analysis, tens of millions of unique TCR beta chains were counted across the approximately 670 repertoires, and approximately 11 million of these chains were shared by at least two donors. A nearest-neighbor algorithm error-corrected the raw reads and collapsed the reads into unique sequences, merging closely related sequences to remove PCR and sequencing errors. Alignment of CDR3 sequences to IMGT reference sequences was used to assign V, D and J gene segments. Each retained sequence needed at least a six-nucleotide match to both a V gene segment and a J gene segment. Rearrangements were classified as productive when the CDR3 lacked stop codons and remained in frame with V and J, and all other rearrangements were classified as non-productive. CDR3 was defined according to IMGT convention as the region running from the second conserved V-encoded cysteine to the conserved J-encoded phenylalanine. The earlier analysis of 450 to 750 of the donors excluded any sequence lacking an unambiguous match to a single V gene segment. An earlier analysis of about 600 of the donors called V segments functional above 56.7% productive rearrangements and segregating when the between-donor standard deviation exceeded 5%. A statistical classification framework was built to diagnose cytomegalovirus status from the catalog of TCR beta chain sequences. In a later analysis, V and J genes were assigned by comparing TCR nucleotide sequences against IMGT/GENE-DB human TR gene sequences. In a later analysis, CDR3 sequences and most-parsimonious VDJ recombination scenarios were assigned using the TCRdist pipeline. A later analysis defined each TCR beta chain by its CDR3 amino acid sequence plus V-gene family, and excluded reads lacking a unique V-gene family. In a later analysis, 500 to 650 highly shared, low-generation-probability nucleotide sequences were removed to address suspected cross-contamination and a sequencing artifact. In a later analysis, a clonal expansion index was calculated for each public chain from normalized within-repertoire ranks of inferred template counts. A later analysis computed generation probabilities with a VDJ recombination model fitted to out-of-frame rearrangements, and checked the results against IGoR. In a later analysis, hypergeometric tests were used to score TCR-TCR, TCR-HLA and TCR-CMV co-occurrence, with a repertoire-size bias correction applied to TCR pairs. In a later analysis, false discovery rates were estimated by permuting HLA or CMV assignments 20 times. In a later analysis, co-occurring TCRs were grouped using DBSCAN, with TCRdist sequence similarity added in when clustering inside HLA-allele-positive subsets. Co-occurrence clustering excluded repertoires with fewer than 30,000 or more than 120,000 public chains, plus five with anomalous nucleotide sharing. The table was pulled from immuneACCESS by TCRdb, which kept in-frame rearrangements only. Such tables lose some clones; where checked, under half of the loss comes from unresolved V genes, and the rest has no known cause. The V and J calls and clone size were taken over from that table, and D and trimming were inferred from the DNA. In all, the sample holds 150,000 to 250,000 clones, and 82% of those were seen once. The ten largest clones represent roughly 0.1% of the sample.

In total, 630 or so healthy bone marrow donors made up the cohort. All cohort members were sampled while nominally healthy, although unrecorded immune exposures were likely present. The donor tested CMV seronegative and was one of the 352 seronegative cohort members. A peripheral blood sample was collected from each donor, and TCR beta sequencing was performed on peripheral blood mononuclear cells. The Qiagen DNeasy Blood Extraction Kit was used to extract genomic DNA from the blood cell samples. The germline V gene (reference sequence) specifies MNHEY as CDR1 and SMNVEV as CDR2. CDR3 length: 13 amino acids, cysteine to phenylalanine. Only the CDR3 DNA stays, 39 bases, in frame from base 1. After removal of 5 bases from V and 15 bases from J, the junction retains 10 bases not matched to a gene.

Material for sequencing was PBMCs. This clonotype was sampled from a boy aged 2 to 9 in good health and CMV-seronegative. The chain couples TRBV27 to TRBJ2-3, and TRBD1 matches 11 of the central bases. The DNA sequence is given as TGTGCCAGCAGTCTACAAGGACAGGGGGCTTCCTATTTT. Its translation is CASSLQGQGASYF.